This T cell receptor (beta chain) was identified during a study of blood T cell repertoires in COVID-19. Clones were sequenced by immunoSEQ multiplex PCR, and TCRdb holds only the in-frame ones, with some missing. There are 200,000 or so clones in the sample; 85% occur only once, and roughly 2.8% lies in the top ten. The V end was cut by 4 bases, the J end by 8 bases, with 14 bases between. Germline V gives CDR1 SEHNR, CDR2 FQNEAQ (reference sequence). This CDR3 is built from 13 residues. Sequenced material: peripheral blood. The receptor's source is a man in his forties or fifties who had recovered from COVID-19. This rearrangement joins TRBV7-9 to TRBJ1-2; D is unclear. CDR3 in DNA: TGTGCCAGCAGCTCGGGGTGGGCATCGGGCTACACCTTC. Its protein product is CASSSGWASGYTF.